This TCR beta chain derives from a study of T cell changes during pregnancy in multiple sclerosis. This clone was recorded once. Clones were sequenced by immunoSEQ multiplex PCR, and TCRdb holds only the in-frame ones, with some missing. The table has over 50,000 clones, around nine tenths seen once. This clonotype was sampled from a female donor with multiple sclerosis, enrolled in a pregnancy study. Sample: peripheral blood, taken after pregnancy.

DNA of the CDR3: TGTGCCAGCAGCTTAAACGCGGTTGGTGAGCAGTTCTTC. Residues: CASSLNAVGEQFF. The chain carries TRBV7-9 and TRBJ2-1; D unclear. Trimming took off 2 bases at V and 9 bases at J, with 11 bases between the two ends. The CDR3 is 13 amino acids. Germline V CDR1 and CDR2: SEHNR, FQNEAQ (reference sequence).